What follows is one T cell receptor beta chain and its context. The V and J ends lost 5 bases and 2 bases respectively, with 10 bases between them. There are 14 residues in the CDR3. The germline CDR1 and CDR2 sequences are SGHVS and FQNEAQ. This sample stems from a study of OX40 agonist ivuxolimab in advanced cancers. Study-wide context: The patients got ivuxolimab, which is an agonistic anti-OX40 (CD134) antibody.

The data were produced by immunoSEQ multiplex PCR, yet TCRdb's version contains in-frame clones alone and is incomplete. This table holds about 79,000 clones, about 90% found once. The receptor comes from an adult with an advanced solid tumor such as melanoma, head and neck, liver or kidney cancer. V and J are TRBV7-8 and TRBJ1-5; D might be TRBD1 (6 bases). The sample consisted of CD4+ or CD8+ T cells sorted from blood, taken in a trial of the OX40 agonist ivuxolimab. The CDR3 DNA reads as TGTGCCAGCAGCCCAAACAGGGGCAATCAGCCCCAGCATTTT. Translation gives CASSPNRGNQPQHF.